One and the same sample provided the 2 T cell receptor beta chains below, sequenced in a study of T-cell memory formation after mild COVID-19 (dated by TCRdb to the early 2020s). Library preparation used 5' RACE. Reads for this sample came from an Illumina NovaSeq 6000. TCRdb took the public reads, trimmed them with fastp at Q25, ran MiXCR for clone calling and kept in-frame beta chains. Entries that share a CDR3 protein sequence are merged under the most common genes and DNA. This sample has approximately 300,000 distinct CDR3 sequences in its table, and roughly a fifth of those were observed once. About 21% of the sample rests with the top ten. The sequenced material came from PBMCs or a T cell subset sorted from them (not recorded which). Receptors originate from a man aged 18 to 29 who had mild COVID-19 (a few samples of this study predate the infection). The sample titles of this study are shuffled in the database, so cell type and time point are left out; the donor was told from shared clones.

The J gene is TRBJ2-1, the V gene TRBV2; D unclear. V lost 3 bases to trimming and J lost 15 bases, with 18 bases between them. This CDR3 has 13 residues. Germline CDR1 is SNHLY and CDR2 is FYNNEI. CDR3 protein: CASSERTAEKRFF. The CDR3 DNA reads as TGTGCCAGCAGTGAGCGGACGGCTGAAAAACGGTTCTTC. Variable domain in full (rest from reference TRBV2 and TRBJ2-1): EPEVTQTPSHQVTQMGQEVILRCVPISNHLYFYWYRQILGQKVEFLVSFYNNEISEKSEIFDDQFSVERPDGSNFTLKIRSTKLEDSAMYFCASSERTAEKRFFGPGTRLTVL.

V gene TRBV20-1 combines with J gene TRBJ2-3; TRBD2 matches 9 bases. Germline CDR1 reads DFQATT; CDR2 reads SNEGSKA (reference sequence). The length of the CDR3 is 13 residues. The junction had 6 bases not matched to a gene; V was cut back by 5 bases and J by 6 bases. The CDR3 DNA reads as TGCAGTGCTCCGGGCGGGGGGGTGGATACGCAGTATTTT. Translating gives CSAPGGGVDTQYF.